This T cell receptor beta chain came from a study of OX40 agonist ivuxolimab in advanced cancers. Study in general: The study enrolled dose-escalation patients with hepatocellular carcinoma, melanoma, renal cell or head and neck cancer. Points from the study as a whole: Clonal expansion among partial responders at 0.1-3.0 mg/kg ranked near the lowest. Still undetermined is the antigen specificity of the expanded peripheral T cells.

V lost 7 bases and J lost 8, with 11 bases in between. Germline V CDR1 and CDR2: SNHLY, FYNNEI. The CDR3 totals 11 residues. About this clone itself: Its antigen is currently unknown.

The protocol was immunoSEQ multiplex PCR, while the TCRdb copy is restricted to in-frame clones and leaves out a portion. The repertoire includes 30,000 to 45,000 clones, approximately 90% of them detected once, and roughly 13% sits in the top ten. The cohort excluded patients with autoimmune disease history or systemic immunosuppression. This specimen was CD4+ or CD8+ T cells sorted from blood, taken in a trial of the OX40 agonist ivuxolimab. The chain joins TRBV2 to TRBJ1-2, with unresolved D. The receptor was derived from an adult with an advanced solid tumor such as melanoma, head and neck, liver or kidney cancer. This CDR3 reads CASTTWGGYTF. Written as DNA, the CDR3 is TGTGCCAGCACAACCTGGGGAGGCTACACCTTC.